This T cell receptor (beta chain) was found in a study of T cell responses to AZD1222 COVID-19 vaccine. The study, taken as a whole, reports: Females outnumbered males among donors, who were mostly white British; clonal diversity was possibly underestimated. Targeting of unmutated variant regions was reportedly seen in nearly half of spike-specific TCRs. Across the whole spike, CD4 TCRs peaked at regions 160-218 and 743-854. Two AZD1222 administrations were followed by greater Spike-specific TCR breadth and depth.

Per the germline V gene, CDR1 is MDHEN and CDR2 is SYDVKM. V lost 5 bases, J lost 0 bases, and 10 bases lay in between. The CDR3 is made up of 14 amino acids. Sequencing was performed with immunoSEQ multiplex PCR; in TCRdb, only in-frame clones are kept and a portion is missing. This table has about 100,000 clones, roughly 90% appearing once. About this clone itself: Its antigen is as yet unknown.

The sequence was collected from an adult in good health. The chain recombines TRBV28 with TRBJ1-1; D is unresolved. The sample here was peripheral blood, taken on day 0 of AZD1222 vaccination. CDR3 sequence (DNA): TGTGCCAGCAGTACGGGCAGCTTGAACACTGAAGCTTTCTTT. It yields the protein CASSTGSLNTEAFF.